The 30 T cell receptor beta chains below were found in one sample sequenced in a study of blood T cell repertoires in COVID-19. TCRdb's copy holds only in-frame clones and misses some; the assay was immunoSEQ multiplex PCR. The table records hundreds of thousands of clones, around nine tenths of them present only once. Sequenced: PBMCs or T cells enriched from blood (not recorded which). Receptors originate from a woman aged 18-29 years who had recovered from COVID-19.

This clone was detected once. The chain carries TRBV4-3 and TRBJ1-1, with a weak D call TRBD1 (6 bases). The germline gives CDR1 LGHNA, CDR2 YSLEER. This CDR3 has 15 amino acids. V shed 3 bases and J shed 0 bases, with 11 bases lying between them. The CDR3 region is CASSQAGTMNTEAFF. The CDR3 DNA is TGCGCCAGCAGCCAGGCCGGGACAATGAACACTGAAGCTTTCTTT.

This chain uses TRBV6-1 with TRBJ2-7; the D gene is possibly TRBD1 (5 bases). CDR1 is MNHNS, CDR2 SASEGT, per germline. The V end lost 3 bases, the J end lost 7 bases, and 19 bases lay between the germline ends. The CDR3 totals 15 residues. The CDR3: CASSDVVDGNREQYF. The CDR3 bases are TGTGCCAGCAGTGATGTGGTAGATGGTAACAGGGAGCAGTACTTC.

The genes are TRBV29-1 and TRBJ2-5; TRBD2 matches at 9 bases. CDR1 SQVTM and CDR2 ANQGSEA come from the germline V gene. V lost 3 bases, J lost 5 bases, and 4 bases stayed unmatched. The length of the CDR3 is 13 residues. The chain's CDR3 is CSVEASGEETQYF. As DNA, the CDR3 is TGCAGCGTTGAGGCTAGCGGGGAGGAGACCCAGTACTTC.

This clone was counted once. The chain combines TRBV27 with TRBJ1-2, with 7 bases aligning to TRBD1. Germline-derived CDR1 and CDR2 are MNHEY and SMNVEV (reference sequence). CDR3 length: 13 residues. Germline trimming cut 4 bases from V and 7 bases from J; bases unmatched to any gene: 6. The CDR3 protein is CASSYRGSSGYTF. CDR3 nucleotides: TGTGCCAGCAGTTACAGGGGCTCAAGTGGCTACACCTTC.

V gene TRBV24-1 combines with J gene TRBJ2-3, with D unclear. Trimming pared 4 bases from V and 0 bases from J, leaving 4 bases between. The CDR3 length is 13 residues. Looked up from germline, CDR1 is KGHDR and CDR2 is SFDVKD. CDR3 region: CATSDRSTDTQYF. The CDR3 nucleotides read TGTGCCACCAGTGACCGTAGCACAGATACGCAGTATTTT.

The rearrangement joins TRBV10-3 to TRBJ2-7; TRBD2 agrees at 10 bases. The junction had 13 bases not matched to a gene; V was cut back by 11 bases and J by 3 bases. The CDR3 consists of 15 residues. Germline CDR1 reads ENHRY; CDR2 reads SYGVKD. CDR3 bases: TGTGCCGTGTCCCTAGGGACTAGCGAGCGCTACGAGCAGTACTTC. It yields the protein CAVSLGTSERYEQYF.

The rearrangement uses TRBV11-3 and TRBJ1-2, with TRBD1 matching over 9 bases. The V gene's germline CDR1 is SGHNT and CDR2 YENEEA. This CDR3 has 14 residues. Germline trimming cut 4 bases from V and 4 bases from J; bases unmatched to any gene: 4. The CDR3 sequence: CASSSMDRGYGYTF. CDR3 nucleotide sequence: TGTGCCAGCAGCTCAATGGACAGGGGCTATGGCTACACCTTC.

CDR3: CASSPQVRVSTDTQYF. DNA of the CDR3: TGCGCCAGCAGCCCACAAGTACGGGTCTCCACAGATACGCAGTATTTT. The chain has TRBV5-1 and TRBJ2-3; D call uncertain. The CDR3 spans 16 residues. Germline V CDR1 and CDR2: SGHRS, YFSETQ. V dropped 4 bases and J dropped 2 bases, with 17 bases sitting between them.

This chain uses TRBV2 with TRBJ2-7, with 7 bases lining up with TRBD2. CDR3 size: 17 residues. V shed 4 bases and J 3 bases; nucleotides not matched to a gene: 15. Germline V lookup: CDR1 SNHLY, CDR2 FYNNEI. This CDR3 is CASSGGGLRQSYYEQYF. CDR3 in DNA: TGTGCCAGCAGTGGGGGGGGTCTCCGACAGAGCTACTACGAGCAGTACTTC.

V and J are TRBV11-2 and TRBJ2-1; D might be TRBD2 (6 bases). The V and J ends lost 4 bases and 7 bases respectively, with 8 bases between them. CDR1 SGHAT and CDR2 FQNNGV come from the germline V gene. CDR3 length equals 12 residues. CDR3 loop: CASSYGGNEQFF. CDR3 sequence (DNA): TGTGCCAGCAGCTACGGAGGGAATGAGCAGTTCTTC.

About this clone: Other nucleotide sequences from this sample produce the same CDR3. The CDR3 DNA sequence: TGTGCCATCAGCACAGGGCTCTATGGCTACACCTTC. Translating gives CAISTGLYGYTF. The chain links TRBV10-3 to TRBJ1-2; weak D call: TRBD1 (6 bases). The germline CDR1 and CDR2 sequences are ENHRY and SYGVKD. CDR3 length: 12 residues. Trimming removed 6 bases from V and 4 bases from J, with 9 bases in between.

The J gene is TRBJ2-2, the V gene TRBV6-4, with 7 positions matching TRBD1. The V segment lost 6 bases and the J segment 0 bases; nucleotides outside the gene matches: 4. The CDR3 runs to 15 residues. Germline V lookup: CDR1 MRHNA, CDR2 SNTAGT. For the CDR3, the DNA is TGTGCCAGCAGAGCTGGACAGGCGAACACCGGGGAGCTGTTTTTT. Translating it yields CASRAGQANTGELFF.

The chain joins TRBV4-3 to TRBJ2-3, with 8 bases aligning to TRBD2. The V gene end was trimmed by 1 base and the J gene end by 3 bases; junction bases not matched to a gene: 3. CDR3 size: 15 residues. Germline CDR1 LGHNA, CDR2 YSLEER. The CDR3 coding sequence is TGCGCCAGCAGCCAAGGGACGGGGGGGACAGATACGCAGTATTTT. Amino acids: CASSQGTGGTDTQYF.

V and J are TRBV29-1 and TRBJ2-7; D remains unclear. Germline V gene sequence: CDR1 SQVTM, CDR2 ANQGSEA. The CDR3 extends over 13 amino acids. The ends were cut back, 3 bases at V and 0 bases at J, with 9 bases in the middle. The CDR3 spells CSVDVADSYEQYF. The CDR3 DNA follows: TGCAGCGTTGATGTGGCGGACTCCTACGAGCAGTACTTC.

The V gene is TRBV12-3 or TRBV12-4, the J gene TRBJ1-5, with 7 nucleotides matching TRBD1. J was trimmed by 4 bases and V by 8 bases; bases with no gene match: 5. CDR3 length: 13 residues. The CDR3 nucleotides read TGTGCCAGCCGCCCAGGGGGAAATCAGCCCCAGCATTTT. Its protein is CASRPGGNQPQHF.

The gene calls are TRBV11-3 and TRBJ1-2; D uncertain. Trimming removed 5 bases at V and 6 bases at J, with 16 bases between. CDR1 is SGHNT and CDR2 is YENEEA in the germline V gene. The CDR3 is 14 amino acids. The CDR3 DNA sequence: TGTGCCAGCAGCCGGGGAGAAGGAATACATGGCTACACCTTC. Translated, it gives CASSRGEGIHGYTF.

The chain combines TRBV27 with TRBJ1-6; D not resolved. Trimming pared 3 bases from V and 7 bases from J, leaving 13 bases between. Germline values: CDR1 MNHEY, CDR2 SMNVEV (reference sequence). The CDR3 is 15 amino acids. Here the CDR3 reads CASSLFSVENSPLHF. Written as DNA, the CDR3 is TGTGCCAGCAGTTTGTTCAGCGTCGAGAATTCACCCCTCCACTTT.

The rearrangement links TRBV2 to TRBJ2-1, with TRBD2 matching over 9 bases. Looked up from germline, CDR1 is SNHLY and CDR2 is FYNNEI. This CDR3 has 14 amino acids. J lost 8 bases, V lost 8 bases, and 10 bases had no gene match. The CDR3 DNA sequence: TGTGCCAGCGTCCGGCTAGCGGGATTCTATGAGCAGTTCTTC. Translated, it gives CASVRLAGFYEQFF.

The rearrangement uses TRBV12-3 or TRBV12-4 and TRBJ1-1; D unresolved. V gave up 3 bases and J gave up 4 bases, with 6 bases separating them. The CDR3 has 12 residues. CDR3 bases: TGTGCCAGCAGTTTTGAGGGCACTGAAGCTTTCTTT. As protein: CASSFEGTEAFF.

The CDR3 DNA follows: TGTGCCAGCAGTTACGTACAGGGAGGGGGTGAAAAACTGTTTTTT. Residues: CASSYVQGGGEKLFF. The J gene is TRBJ1-4, the V gene TRBV6-5; tentatively, D is TRBD1 (6 bases). Trimming took 2 bases from V and 7 from J, leaving 14 bases between them. The CDR3 loop spans 15 amino acids. CDR1 and CDR2 (germline): MNHEY, SVGAGI.

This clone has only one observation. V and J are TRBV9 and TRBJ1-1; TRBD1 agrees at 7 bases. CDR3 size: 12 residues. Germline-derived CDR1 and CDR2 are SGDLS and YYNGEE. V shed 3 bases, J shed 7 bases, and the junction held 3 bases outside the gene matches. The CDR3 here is CASSGRDSEAFF. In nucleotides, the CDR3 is TGTGCCAGCAGCGGTAGGGACAGTGAAGCTTTCTTT.

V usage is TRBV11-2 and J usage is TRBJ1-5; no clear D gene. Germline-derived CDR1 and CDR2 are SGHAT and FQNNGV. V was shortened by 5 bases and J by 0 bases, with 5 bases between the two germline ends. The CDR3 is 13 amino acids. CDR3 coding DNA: TGTGCCAGCAGCCCTTATAGCAATCAGCCCCAGCATTTT. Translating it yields CASSPYSNQPQHF.

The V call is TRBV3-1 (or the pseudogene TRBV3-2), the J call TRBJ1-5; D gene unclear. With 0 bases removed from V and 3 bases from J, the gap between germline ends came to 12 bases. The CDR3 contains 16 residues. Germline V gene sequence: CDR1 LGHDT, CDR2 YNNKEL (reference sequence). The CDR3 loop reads CASSQDWRHFNQPQHF. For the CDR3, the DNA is TGTGCCAGCAGCCAAGATTGGCGACACTTCAATCAGCCCCAGCATTTT.

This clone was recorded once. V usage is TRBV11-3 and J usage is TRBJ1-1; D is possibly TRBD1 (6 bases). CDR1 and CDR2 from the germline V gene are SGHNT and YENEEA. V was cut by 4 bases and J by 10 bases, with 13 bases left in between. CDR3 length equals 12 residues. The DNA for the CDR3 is TGTGCCAGCAGCTGGGGGCAGGTGGGAGCTTTCTTT. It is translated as CASSWGQVGAFF.

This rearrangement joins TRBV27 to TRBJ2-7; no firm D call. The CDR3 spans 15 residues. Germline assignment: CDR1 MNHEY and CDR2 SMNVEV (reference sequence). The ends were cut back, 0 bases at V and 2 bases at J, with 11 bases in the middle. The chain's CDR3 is CASSLSAAIAYEQYF. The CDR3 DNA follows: TGTGCCAGCAGTTTATCGGCGGCAATTGCCTACGAGCAGTACTTC.

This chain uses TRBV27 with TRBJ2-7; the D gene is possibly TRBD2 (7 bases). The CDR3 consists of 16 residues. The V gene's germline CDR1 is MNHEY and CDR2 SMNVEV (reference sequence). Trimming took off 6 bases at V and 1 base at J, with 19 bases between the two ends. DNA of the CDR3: TGTGCCAGCAGCTCTTCGGGGGGCATTGGGTCCTACGAGCAGTACTTC. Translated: CASSSSGGIGSYEQYF.

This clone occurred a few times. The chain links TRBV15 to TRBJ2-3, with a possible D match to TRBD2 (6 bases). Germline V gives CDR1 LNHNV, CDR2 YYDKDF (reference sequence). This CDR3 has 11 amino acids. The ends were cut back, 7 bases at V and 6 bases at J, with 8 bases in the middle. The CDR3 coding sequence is TGTGCCACCATCCTAGCGGATACGCAGTATTTT. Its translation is CATILADTQYF.

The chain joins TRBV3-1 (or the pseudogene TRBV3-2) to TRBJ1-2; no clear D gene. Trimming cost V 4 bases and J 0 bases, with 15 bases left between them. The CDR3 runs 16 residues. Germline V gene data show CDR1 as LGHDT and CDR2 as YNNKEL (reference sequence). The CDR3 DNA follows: TGTGCCAGCAGCCCCTGGACTAACCCGGCTAACTATGGCTACACCTTC. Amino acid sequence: CASSPWTNPANYGYTF.

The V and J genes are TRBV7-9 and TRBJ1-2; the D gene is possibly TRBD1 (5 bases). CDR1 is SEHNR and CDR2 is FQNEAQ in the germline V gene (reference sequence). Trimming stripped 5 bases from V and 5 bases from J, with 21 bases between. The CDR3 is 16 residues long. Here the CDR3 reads CASSRSMGGNLYGYTF. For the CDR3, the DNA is TGTGCCAGCAGCCGTTCTATGGGGGGGAACCTATATGGCTACACCTTC.

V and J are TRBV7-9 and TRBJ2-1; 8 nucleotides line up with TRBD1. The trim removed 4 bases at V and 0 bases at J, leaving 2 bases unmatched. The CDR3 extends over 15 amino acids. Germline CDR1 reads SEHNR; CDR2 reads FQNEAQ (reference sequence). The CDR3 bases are TGTGCCAGCAGCTCCACAGGGGGCTCCTACAATGAGCAGTTCTTC. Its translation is CASSSTGGSYNEQFF.